These 25 T cell receptor beta chains were all obtained from the same sample, sequenced in a study of lymphopenia after photon versus proton radiotherapy. Assay used: immunoSEQ multiplex PCR; TCRdb lists only in-frame clones, some missing. Of 150,000 or so clones detected, 75% to 90% appear once; the ten largest clones hold around 4.5%. The starting material was peripheral blood, obtained from a patient treated with photon-based radiotherapy. These receptors originate from a man between 45 and 60 years old with gastric cancer.

The genes are TRBV19 and TRBJ2-1, with 7 bases identical to TRBD1. The junction had 0 bases not matched to a gene; V was cut back by 4 bases and J by 0 bases. CDR3 length: 14 residues. CDR1 and CDR2 (germline): LNHDA, SQIVND (reference sequence). CDR3 loop: CASSRDSSYNEQFF. The DNA of the CDR3 is TGTGCCAGTAGTAGGGACAGCTCCTACAATGAGCAGTTCTTC. The variable domain in full, completed from reference TRBV19 and TRBJ2-1, reads DGGITQSPKYLFRKEGQNVTLSCEQNLNHDAMYWYRQDPGQGLRLIYYSQIVNDFQKGDIAEGYSVSREKKESFPLTVTSAQKNPTAFYLCASSRDSSYNEQFFGPGTRLTVL.

The chain couples TRBV2 to TRBJ1-5, with D unclear. V was clipped by 5 bases and J by 4 bases, with 9 bases between them. The length of the CDR3 is 13 residues. Germline loops: CDR1 SNHLY, CDR2 FYNNEI. CDR3 nucleotides: TGTGCCAGCAGTCCAACGTTTAATCAGCCCCAGCATTTT. Translated, it gives CASSPTFNQPQHF.

The chain uses TRBV25-1 and TRBJ2-2; D gene uncertain. This CDR3 region has 13 residues. The V gene lost 3 bases and the J gene lost 6 bases, with 8 bases spanning the gap. Per germline, CDR1 MGHDK and CDR2 SYGVNS. Here the CDR3 DNA reads TGTGCCAGCAGTGAGATTCCCGCCGGGGAGCTGTTTTTT. Protein: CASSEIPAGELFF.

This clone was observed once. The chain uses TRBV19 and TRBJ2-7; 7 nucleotides match TRBD1. Germline V gives CDR1 LNHDA, CDR2 SQIVND (reference sequence). This CDR3 spans 15 amino acids. The V segment lost 4 bases and the J segment 1 base; nucleotides outside the gene matches: 7. CDR3 region: CASSTTGVPSYEQYF. The CDR3 DNA follows: TGTGCCAGTAGTACCACAGGGGTTCCATCCTACGAGCAGTACTTC.

This chain joins TRBV6-1 and TRBJ2-5; weak D call: TRBD2 (6 bases). The CDR3 covers 13 residues. Trimming cost V 6 bases and J 5 bases, with 13 bases left between them. Germline CDR1 MNHNS, CDR2 SASEGT. The CDR3 nucleotides read TGTGCCAGCAGGGTGTCTAGCGTGGAGACCCAGTACTTC. It specifies CASRVSSVETQYF.

J is TRBJ1-5 and V is TRBV5-1; D is possibly TRBD1 (5 bases). CDR1 SGHRS and CDR2 YFSETQ come from the germline V gene. The V and J ends lost 0 bases and 3 bases respectively, with 10 bases between them. The CDR3 has 15 residues. CDR3 sequence: CASSLGQGNNQPQHF. The CDR3 DNA reads TGCGCCAGCAGCTTGGGGCAGGGAAACAATCAGCCCCAGCATTTT. The full variable domain, rest sourced from reference TRBV5-1 and TRBJ1-5, is KAGVTQTPRYLIKTRGQQVTLSCSPISGHRSVSWYQQTPGQGLQFLFEYFSETQRNKGNFPGRFSGRQFSNSRSEMNVSTLELGDSALYLCASSLGQGNNQPQHFGDGTRLSIL.

J is TRBJ2-1 and V is TRBV7-3, with 16 bases identical to TRBD2. J gave up 10 bases and V 0 bases, and 6 bases lay outside the gene matches. This CDR3 is 17 amino acids long. Germline V gene lookup returns CDR1 SGHTA and CDR2 FQGTGA. The CDR3 spells CASSLTPGTSGRAEQFF. CDR3 in DNA: TGTGCCAGCAGCTTAACCCCCGGGACTAGCGGGAGGGCCGAGCAGTTCTTC.

The V call is TRBV5-1, the J call TRBJ1-2; TRBD1 matches 10 bases. This CDR3 has 17 residues. CDR1 is SGHRS, CDR2 YFSETQ, per germline. V dropped 0 bases and J dropped 0; count of bases not matched to a gene: 5. Here the CDR3 reads CASSLVGTGEPNYGYTF. DNA of the CDR3: TGCGCCAGCAGCTTGGTAGGGACAGGGGAACCTAACTATGGCTACACCTTC.

The V and J genes are TRBV18 and TRBJ2-5; TRBD1 might be the D (5 bases). The CDR3 spans 15 residues. V was pared by 2 bases and J by 5 bases, with 15 bases between. The V gene's germline CDR1 is KGHSH and CDR2 LQKENI. CDR3 in amino acids: CASSPGPPAGETQYF. The DNA of the CDR3 is TGTGCCAGCTCACCAGGACCCCCGGCAGGGGAGACCCAGTACTTC.

The chain combines TRBV28 with TRBJ2-7, with TRBD2 as a possible D gene (5 bases). This CDR3 comprises 14 residues. Germline V gives CDR1 MDHEN, CDR2 SYDVKM. V lost 2 bases and J 2 bases, leaving 10 bases between the germline ends. As DNA, the CDR3 is TGTGCCAGCAGTTTAGAGGGCCCACCCTACGAGCAGTACTTC. Protein: CASSLEGPPYEQYF.

The chain links TRBV4-1 to TRBJ1-5, with TRBD1 matching over 8 bases. This CDR3 is built from 16 residues. Per germline, CDR1 MGHRA and CDR2 YSYEKL. J lost 11 bases, V lost 1 base, and 13 bases had no gene match. The CDR3 here is CASSQGPGQGTWTQHF. Here the CDR3 DNA reads TGCGCCAGCAGCCAAGGCCCCGGACAGGGAACTTGGACCCAGCATTTT.

J is TRBJ2-7 and V is TRBV5-1; TRBD1 matches at 8 bases. The CDR3 runs 14 residues. Germline lookup yields CDR1 SGHRS and CDR2 YFSETQ. V gave up 5 bases and J gave up 4 bases; unmatched junction bases: 8. The DNA for the CDR3 is TGCGCCAGCAGTACCGGGACAGGTCTTTACGAGCAGTACTTC. Its protein product is CASSTGTGLYEQYF. Supplemented by reference TRBV5-1 and TRBJ2-7, the full variable domain reads KAGVTQTPRYLIKTRGQQVTLSCSPISGHRSVSWYQQTPGQGLQFLFEYFSETQRNKGNFPGRFSGRQFSNSRSEMNVSTLELGDSALYLCASSTGTGLYEQYFGPGTRLTVT.

This sequence joins TRBV7-9 and TRBJ1-1; TRBD1 agrees at 9 bases. Germline V gene lookup returns CDR1 SEHNR and CDR2 FQNEAQ (reference sequence). Trimming removed 5 bases from V and 3 bases from J; junction bases left unmatched: 4. CDR3 length: 14 amino acids. The CDR3 DNA sequence: TGTGCCAGCAGCGCAGACAGGGGGTACACTGAAGCTTTCTTT. Translation gives CASSADRGYTEAFF.

This clone is a singleton in its sample. The rearrangement links TRBV7-3 to TRBJ2-2; D uncertain. Germline assignment: CDR1 SGHTA and CDR2 FQGTGA. V dropped 2 bases and J dropped 0 bases, with 4 bases sitting between them. The CDR3 covers 14 residues. CDR3 amino acids: CASSLGTNTGELFF. The DNA for the CDR3 is TGTGCCAGCAGCTTAGGAACGAACACCGGGGAGCTGTTTTTT.

The chain combines TRBV2 with TRBJ2-6, with a possible D match to TRBD1 (6 bases). CDR1 is SNHLY, CDR2 FYNNEI, per germline. The CDR3 runs 15 residues. Trimming took off 5 bases at V and 2 bases at J, with 10 bases between the two ends. The CDR3 loop is CASSPQGAGANVLTF. The CDR3 bases are TGTGCCAGCAGTCCACAGGGCGCTGGGGCCAACGTCCTGACTTTC.

V is TRBV19 and J is TRBJ2-5; 11 nucleotides line up with TRBD2. Trimming took 10 bases from V and 5 from J; bases not matched to a gene: 9. The CDR3 is made up of 14 amino acids. CDR1 is LNHDA and CDR2 is SQIVND in the germline V gene (reference sequence). CDR3 nucleotides: TGTGCCACCGGAATAGCGGGAGGGGGTGAGACCCAGTACTTC. Amino acids: CATGIAGGGETQYF. Using reference TRBV19 and TRBJ2-5 for the parts outside the CDR3, the full variable domain is DGGITQSPKYLFRKEGQNVTLSCEQNLNHDAMYWYRQDPGQGLRLIYYSQIVNDFQKGDIAEGYSVSREKKESFPLTVTSAQKNPTAFYLCATGIAGGGETQYFGPGTRLLVL.

The CDR3 DNA reads TGTGCCAGCAGTTCGACCGGGACTAGCGGCGCTCGCGAGCAGTACTTC. It is translated as CASSSTGTSGAREQYF. The rearrangement links TRBV28 to TRBJ2-7, with TRBD2 matching over 11 bases. The V gene's germline CDR1 is MDHEN and CDR2 SYDVKM. Trimming removed 4 bases from V and 6 bases from J; junction bases left unmatched: 11. The CDR3 length is 16 residues.

This clone was observed a few times. This chain uses TRBV19 with TRBJ2-6; D is perhaps TRBD1 (7 bases). The CDR3 sequence is 17 residues long. The V gene lost 3 bases and the J gene lost 2 bases, with 14 bases spanning the gap. Looked up from germline, CDR1 is LNHDA and CDR2 is SQIVND (reference sequence). CDR3 sequence (DNA): TGTGCCAGTAGTATGTGGAGGGGGCGGCCTGGGGCCAACGTCCTGACTTTC. This sequence encodes CASSMWRGRPGANVLTF.

V and J are TRBV27 and TRBJ2-2, with 9 bases matching TRBD1. Germline V gene data show CDR1 as MNHEY and CDR2 as SMNVEV (reference sequence). This CDR3 contains 18 residues. The V gene end was trimmed by 8 bases and the J gene end by 2 bases; junction bases not matched to a gene: 15. This chain's CDR3 is CASRPGTGITGNTGELFF. CDR3 nucleotide sequence: TGTGCCAGCCGCCCCGGGACAGGGATCACGGGTAACACCGGGGAGCTGTTTTTT.

The rearrangement links TRBV6-5 to TRBJ1-1, with 7 bases identical to TRBD1. V lost 6 bases and J lost 1; bases outside the gene matches: 5. The CDR3 is 14 amino acids. From germline, CDR1 is MNHEY and CDR2 SVGAGI. CDR3 sequence (DNA): TGTGCCAGCAGACGACAGGGAGGGAACACTGAAGCTTTCTTT. Its translation: CASRRQGGNTEAFF.

The chain carries TRBV29-1 and TRBJ2-3; TRBD1 aligns across 7 bases. Germline assignment: CDR1 SQVTM and CDR2 ANQGSEA. The junction had 13 bases not matched to a gene; V was cut back by 8 bases and J by 2 bases. The CDR3 loop spans 15 amino acids. The CDR3 DNA follows: TGCAGCTTCTCCACTAGGGGACAGAACACAGATACGCAGTATTTT. Translation: CSFSTRGQNTDTQYF.

The chain is built from TRBV30 and TRBJ2-5; D is ambiguous. The CDR3 is 10 amino acids. Germline CDR1 GTSNPN, CDR2 SVGIG (reference sequence). V shed 2 bases and J shed 2 bases, with 0 bases lying between them. CDR3 protein: CAWSQETQYF. CDR3 nucleotide sequence: TGTGCCTGGAGTCAAGAGACCCAGTACTTC. Filled out from reference TRBV30 and TRBJ2-5, the complete variable domain reads SQTIHQWPATLVQPVGSPLSLECTVEGTSNPNLYWYRQAAGRGLQLLFYSVGIGQISSEVPQNLSASRPQDRQFILSSKKLLLSDSGFYLCAWSQETQYFGPGTRLLVL.

Here the CDR3 reads CASSPPPAGLTNEQFF. The CDR3 DNA is TGTGCCAGCTCACCACCTCCCGCGGGTCTAACGAATGAGCAGTTCTTC. This chain uses TRBV18 with TRBJ2-1, with D perhaps TRBD2 (5 bases). The CDR3 contains 16 residues. The V end was cut by 0 bases, the J end by 7 bases, with 16 bases between. Germline-derived CDR1 and CDR2 are KGHSH and LQKENI.

The V gene is TRBV27, the J gene TRBJ2-7; 7 positions agree with TRBD1. Germline CDR1 reads MNHEY; CDR2 reads SMNVEV (reference sequence). With 5 bases clipped from V and 0 bases from J, the junction kept 4 bases outside the gene matches. The CDR3 spans 14 residues. The CDR3 bases are TGTGCCAGCAGTCGCCGGGACAGCTCCTACGAGCAGTACTTC. Residues: CASSRRDSSYEQYF.

V is TRBV5-1 and J is TRBJ1-3; D remains ambiguous. From germline, CDR1 is SGHRS and CDR2 YFSETQ. V lost 0 bases and J 1 base, leaving 11 bases between the germline ends. The CDR3 consists of 16 residues. The CDR3 is CASSLAGGSSGNTIYF. In DNA form, the CDR3 reads TGCGCCAGCAGCTTGGCCGGAGGTTCGTCTGGAAACACCATATATTTT. Supplemented by reference TRBV5-1 and TRBJ1-3, the full variable domain reads KAGVTQTPRYLIKTRGQQVTLSCSPISGHRSVSWYQQTPGQGLQFLFEYFSETQRNKGNFPGRFSGRQFSNSRSEMNVSTLELGDSALYLCASSLAGGSSGNTIYFGEGSWLTVV.